In its sample, the clone carrying this TCR beta chain was seen a few times. Its matching antigen is unknown. These data come from a study of identical twins. General study points: Excess low generation probability was seen in twin-shared out-of-frame alpha sequences. Sharing of beta out-of-frame sequences by twins showed a weaker excess.

Template switching added a universal primer site, and cDNA bore unique molecular identifiers. A single record per CDR3 protein comes from TCRdb applying MiXCR to the 5' RACE reads. The table shows about 790,000 distinct CDR3 sequences, with about 20% occurring only once. The sample was also linked to a second study, of T cells expressing NK-cell markers. That paper notes: The study left the HCMV specificity of expanded NKG2C+ T cell clones unresolved.

The sequencing input was PBMCs. The TCR was taken from a young woman in good health.

CDR3 DNA: TGTGCCAGCAGCTTATCCGGGGTTAGCACAGATACGCAGTATTTT. This sequence encodes CASSLSGVSTDTQYF. The chain employs TRBV7-2 and TRBJ2-3; D might be TRBD2 (5 bases). Germline assignment: CDR1 SGHTA and CDR2 FQGNSA. The CDR3 loop spans 15 amino acids. Trimming took 2 bases from V and 0 from J, leaving 9 bases between them.